The clone carrying this T cell receptor beta chain was counted only a few times. Its matching antigen is unknown. The V end was cut by 5 bases, the J end by 2 bases, with 20 bases between. CDR1 is SEHNR, CDR2 FQNEAQ, per germline (reference sequence). This CDR3 has 17 amino acids. This record belongs to a study of early T cells in non-severe SARS-CoV-2 infection. Study context: Unsorted whole blood bulk RNA was sequenced, with unpaired chains. General study findings and limits: Reliance on VDJdb matching favored anti-spike CD8 responses; private and CD4 specificities were missed.

The library protocol tagged individual cDNA molecules with unique molecular identifiers. TCRdb reprocessed the 5' RACE reads with MiXCR, giving one entry per CDR3 protein. The profile covers around 99,000 distinct CDR3 sequences, with 11% appearing a single time and approximately 8.1% taken by the ten largest. The sequenced sample consisted of whole blood. The receptor was derived from an adult who was a healthcare worker with PCR-confirmed SARS-CoV-2 infection or an uninfected control (not recorded which). The chain is built from TRBV7-9 and TRBJ2-3, with D perhaps matching TRBD1 (8 bases). This CDR3 is CASSKRDRTTFTDTQYF. Written as DNA, the CDR3 is TGTGCCAGCAGCAAGCGGGACAGGACCACTTTCACAGATACGCAGTATTTT. The full variable domain, with the rest looked up from reference TRBV7-9 and TRBJ2-3, is DTGVSQNPRHKITKRGQNVTFRCDPISEHNRLYWYRQTLGQGPEFLTYFQNEAQLEKSRLLSDRFSAERPKGSFSTLEIQRTEQGDSAMYLCASSKRDRTTFTDTQYFGPGTRLTVL.